The sample holds many counts of the clone carrying this T cell receptor beta chain. Its antigen is unidentified. Researchers made TCR beta libraries by using iRepertoire HTBI primers and running Arm-PCR on CDR3 regions. TCRdb re-analysed the multiplex PCR reads in MiXCR, keeping a single row per CDR3 protein. The data show some 370,000 distinct CDR3 sequences, roughly 25% seen once. The sample originates from a study of regulatory T cells in long-lasting Graves disease. Study-wide background: By definition, persistent Graves' disease involved antithyroid drugs for over 5 years alongside positive TSH receptor antibodies.

Trimming took off 7 bases at V and 0 bases at J, with 18 bases between the two ends. Germline V CDR1 and CDR2: MDHEN, SYDVKM. This CDR3 spans 16 amino acids. Noted time point: persistent/refractory GD, antithyroid drugs over 5 years with positive TRAb. TCR sequences were obtained from RNA taken from PBMCs. Study findings and constraints: Patients with persistent disease shared roughly 3,000 public clonotypes, outpacing the 966 shared by new patients.

The starting material was peripheral blood mononuclear cells (PBMCs), obtained when the disease was refractory, from a patient treated with antithyroid drugs. The source is a woman aged 40 to 55 with Graves disease. The V and J genes are TRBV28 and TRBJ1-1; a possible D gene is TRBD1 (5 bases). CDR3 sequence reads: CASNFGAGTMNTEAFF. CDR3 nucleotides: TGTGCCAGCAATTTTGGGGCCGGTACAATGAACACTGAAGCTTTCTTT.